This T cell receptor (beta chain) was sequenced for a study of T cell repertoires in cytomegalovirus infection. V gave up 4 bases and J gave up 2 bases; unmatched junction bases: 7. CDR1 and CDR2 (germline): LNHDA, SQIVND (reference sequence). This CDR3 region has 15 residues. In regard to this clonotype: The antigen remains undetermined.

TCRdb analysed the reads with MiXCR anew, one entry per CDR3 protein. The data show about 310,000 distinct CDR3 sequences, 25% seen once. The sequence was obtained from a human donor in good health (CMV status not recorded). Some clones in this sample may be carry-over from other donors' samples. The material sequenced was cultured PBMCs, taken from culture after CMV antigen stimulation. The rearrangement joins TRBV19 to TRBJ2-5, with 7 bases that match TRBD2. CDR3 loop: CASSRLAAIQETQYF. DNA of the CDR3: TGTGCCAGTAGTAGGCTAGCGGCCATACAAGAGACCCAGTACTTC.